A selection of T cell receptor beta chains follows, all from one sample in a study of blood T cell repertoires in COVID-19. Sequencing was performed with immunoSEQ multiplex PCR; in TCRdb, only in-frame clones are kept and a portion is missing. The table lists 120,000 or so clones, 75% to 85% of them singletons. The sequenced material came from peripheral blood. All receptors come from a man aged 40-55 years with active or convalescent COVID-19. CDR3s include the opening cysteine and the closing phenylalanine or tryptophan. The order of the fields is CDR3 length, clone size, V gene, J gene, D gene, CDR3 DNA, CDR3 protein. A D gene is named only where the DNA matches it firmly. The size field is filled for only some rows; it gives once, few, many or a size class.

length: 14; size: few; V: TRBV20-1; J: TRBJ2-7; D: TRBD2; DNA: TGCAGTGCTAGTCTGTCTAGCGGGTTCTACGAGCAGTACTTC; CDR3: CSASLSSGFYEQYF
length: 15; size: NA; V: TRBV13; J: TRBJ2-7; D: NA; DNA: TGTGCCAGCAGCTGGGGTCAGGGTGGCTCCTACGAGCAGTACTTC; CDR3: CASSWGQGGSYEQYF
length: 16; size: NA; V: TRBV6-5; J: TRBJ1-1; D: NA; DNA: TGTGCCAGCAGTTACTCGAGGGCAGGGGCGAACGCTGAAGCTTTCTTT; CDR3: CASSYSRAGANAEAFF
length: 16; size: NA; V: TRBV4-1; J: TRBJ1-1; D: TRBD1; DNA: TGCGCCAGCAGCCAAGATTCGGCAGGGGGGTACACTGAAGCTTTCTTT; CDR3: CASSQDSAGGYTEAFF
length: 15; size: NA; V: TRBV7-2; J: TRBJ1-6; D: NA; DNA: TGTGCCAGCAGCTCGCCCAGCTCCTATAATTCACCCCTCCACTTT; CDR3: CASSSPSSYNSPLHF
length: 13; size: NA; V: TRBV29-1; J: TRBJ1-1; D: NA; DNA: TGCAGCGTTGGGAGGCCCATGAACACTGAAGCTTTCTTT; CDR3: CSVGRPMNTEAFF
length: 16; size: NA; V: TRBV15; J: TRBJ2-7; D: NA; DNA: TGTGCCACCAGCAGGGAGGACCGGGAAACCTCCTACGAGCAGTACTTC; CDR3: CATSREDRETSYEQYF
length: 15; size: NA; V: TRBV19; J: TRBJ1-5; D: TRBD1; DNA: TGTGCCAGTAGTATTGGGACAGGGGGCACTCAGCCCCAGCATTTT; CDR3: CASSIGTGGTQPQHF
length: 15; size: NA; V: TRBV3-1/TRBV3-2; J: TRBJ1-4; D: NA; DNA: TGTGCCAGCAGCCAAGGGACAGTCAATAGTGAGAAACTGTTTTTT; CDR3: CASSQGTVNSEKLFF
length: 12; size: NA; V: TRBV29-1; J: TRBJ1-3; D: NA; DNA: TGCAGCGTTGACGTCTCTGGAAACACCATATATTTT; CDR3: CSVDVSGNTIYF
length: 13; size: few; V: TRBV2; J: TRBJ2-1; D: TRBD2; DNA: TGTGCCAGCAGCGGAGGGACTAGCGTTGAGCAGTTCTTC; CDR3: CASSGGTSVEQFF
length: 12; size: NA; V: TRBV28; J: TRBJ2-3; D: NA; DNA: TGTGCCAGCAGTTCCTTCTCAGATACGCAGTATTTT; CDR3: CASSSFSDTQYF
length: 12; size: NA; V: TRBV4-2; J: TRBJ1-1; D: NA; DNA: TGTGCCAGCAGTCCGGGACTTCGAGGGGCTTTCTTT; CDR3: CASSPGLRGAFF
length: 15; size: NA; V: TRBV6-6; J: TRBJ1-6; D: TRBD1; DNA: TGTGCCAGCAGTTCCTCAGGGGGCCCCTATTCACCCCTCCACTTT; CDR3: CASSSSGGPYSPLHF
length: 12; size: NA; V: TRBV30; J: TRBJ2-7; D: TRBD1; DNA: TGTGCCTGGAGTCTACAGGGGACCGAGCAGTACTTC; CDR3: CAWSLQGTEQYF
length: 20; size: NA; V: TRBV5-1; J: TRBJ2-1; D: TRBD2; DNA: TGCGCCAGCAGCTTAACGTCCTCTAGCGGGAGGAATCCCATCCACAATGAGCAGTTCTTC; CDR3: CASSLTSSSGRNPIHNEQFF
length: 11; size: NA; V: TRBV20-1; J: TRBJ2-3; D: NA; DNA: TGCAGTGCCCCCTACACAGATACGCAGTATTTT; CDR3: CSAPYTDTQYF
length: 13; size: NA; V: TRBV7-2; J: TRBJ2-1; D: NA; DNA: TGTGCCAGCAGCTTAAGGAGGGAGGCTGAGCAGTTCTTC; CDR3: CASSLRREAEQFF
length: 15; size: NA; V: TRBV11-1; J: TRBJ2-7; D: TRBD2; DNA: TGTGCCAGCACCTCCGGAGCGGGAGACTCCTACGAGCAGTACTTC; CDR3: CASTSGAGDSYEQYF
length: 13; size: NA; V: TRBV11-2; J: TRBJ1-2; D: NA; DNA: TGTGCCAGCAGCCCAGACCGCGGTGAAGGCTACACCTTC; CDR3: CASSPDRGEGYTF
length: 15; size: NA; V: TRBV5-4; J: TRBJ2-2; D: NA; DNA: TGTGCCAGCAGTTATTCCGGGAAGAACACCGGGGAGCTGTTTTTT; CDR3: CASSYSGKNTGELFF
length: 17; size: NA; V: TRBV7-2; J: TRBJ2-2; D: TRBD1; DNA: TGTGCCAGCAGCTTATCTTGGGACAGGGGAGGATCCGGGGAGCTGTTTTTT; CDR3: CASSLSWDRGGSGELFF
length: 15; size: NA; V: TRBV10-3; J: TRBJ1-1; D: TRBD1; DNA: TGTGCCATCAGGGGGACAGGGGCTTCGAACACTGAAGCTTTCTTT; CDR3: CAIRGTGASNTEAFF
length: 17; size: NA; V: TRBV28; J: TRBJ1-1; D: NA; DNA: TGTGCCAGCAGTCTATACCTGGCGGGGTCCTTAAACACTGAAGCTTTCTTT; CDR3: CASSLYLAGSLNTEAFF
length: 14; size: few; V: TRBV28; J: TRBJ1-2; D: NA; DNA: TGTGCCAGCAGTTTGTCGGACACTAACTATGGCTACACCTTC; CDR3: CASSLSDTNYGYTF
length: 11; size: NA; V: TRBV24-1; J: TRBJ1-2; D: NA; DNA: TGTGCCACCAGTGACAGGGTTGGCTACACCTTC; CDR3: CATSDRVGYTF